This T cell receptor (beta chain) was sequenced in a study of blood T cell repertoires in COVID-19. Looking at the study overall: The United States, Italy and Spain provided the acute and convalescent COVID-19 samples. T cells, B-cell-depleted T cells, or PBMCs supplied cDNA or gDNA.

Profiling relied on immunoSEQ multiplex PCR, and the TCRdb table lists in-frame clones only, not all of them. Of 100,000 to 150,000 clones listed, about nine tenths are singletons. The CDR3 sequence is 14 residues long. CDR1 is KGHDR, CDR2 SFDVKD, per germline. Trimming left V 2 bases short and J 1 base short, with 8 bases between. This sequence originates from a human donor in a cohort sampled during active COVID-19. This chain links TRBV24-1 with TRBJ2-7; D call uncertain. Specimen: peripheral blood. The CDR3 DNA reads as TGTGCCACCAGTGATTCCACAGTATCCTACGAGCAGTACTTC. As protein: CATSDSTVSYEQYF.